The clone carrying this T cell receptor (beta chain) was observed a handful of times. From germline, CDR1 is SGHAT and CDR2 FQNNGV. V dropped 1 base and J dropped 2 bases, with 6 bases sitting between them. There are 14 residues in the CDR3. This sample is drawn from a study of control samples from healthy donors and cancer patients. Libraries were prepared by immunoSEQ multiplex PCR; TCRdb keeps only in-frame clonotypes and omits some of them. The table lists roughly 130,000 clones, about 88% of them singletons. The sample consisted of blood. The chain joins TRBV11-2 to TRBJ2-1, with D unclear. The receptor comes from a man in his fifties in good health. The CDR3 DNA reads TGTGCCAGCAGCTTAGGGACGGCCTACAATGAGCAGTTCTTC. Amino acids: CASSLGTAYNEQFF.